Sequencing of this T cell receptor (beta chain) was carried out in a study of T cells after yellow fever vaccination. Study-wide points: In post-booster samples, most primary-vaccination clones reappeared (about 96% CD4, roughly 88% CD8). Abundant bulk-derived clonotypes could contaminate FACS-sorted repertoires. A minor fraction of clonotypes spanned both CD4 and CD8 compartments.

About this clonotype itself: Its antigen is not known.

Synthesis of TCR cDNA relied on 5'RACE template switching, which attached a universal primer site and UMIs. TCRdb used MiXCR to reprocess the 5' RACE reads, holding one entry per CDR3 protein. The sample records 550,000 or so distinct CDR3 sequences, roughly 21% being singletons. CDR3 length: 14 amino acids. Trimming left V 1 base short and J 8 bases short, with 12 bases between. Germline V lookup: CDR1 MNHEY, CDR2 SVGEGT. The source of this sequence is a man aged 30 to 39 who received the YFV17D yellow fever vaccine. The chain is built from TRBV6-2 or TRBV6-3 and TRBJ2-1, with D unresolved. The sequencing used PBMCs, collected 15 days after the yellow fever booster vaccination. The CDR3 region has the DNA TGTGCCAGCAGTTACTTAGGGCAGTGGGATGAGCAGTTCTTC. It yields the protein CASSYLGQWDEQFF.